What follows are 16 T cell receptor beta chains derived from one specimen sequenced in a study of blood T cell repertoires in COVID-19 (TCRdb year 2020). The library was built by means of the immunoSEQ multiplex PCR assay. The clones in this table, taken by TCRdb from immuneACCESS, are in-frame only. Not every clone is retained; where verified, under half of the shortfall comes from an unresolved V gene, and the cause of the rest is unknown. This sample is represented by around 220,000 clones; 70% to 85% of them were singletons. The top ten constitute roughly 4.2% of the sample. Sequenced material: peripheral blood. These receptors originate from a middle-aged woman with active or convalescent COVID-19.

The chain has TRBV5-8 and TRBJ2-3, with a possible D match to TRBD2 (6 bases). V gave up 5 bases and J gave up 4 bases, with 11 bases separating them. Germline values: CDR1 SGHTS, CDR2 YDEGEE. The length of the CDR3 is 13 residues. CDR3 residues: CASRSTGADTQYF. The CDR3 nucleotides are TGTGCCAGCAGGTCGACGGGGGCAGATACGCAGTATTTT.

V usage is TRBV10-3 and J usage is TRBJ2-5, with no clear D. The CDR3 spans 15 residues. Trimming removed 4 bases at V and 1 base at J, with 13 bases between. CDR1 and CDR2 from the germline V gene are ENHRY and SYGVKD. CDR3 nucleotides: TGTGCCATCAGTGGGAGCTCGGGTTCCCAAGAGACCCAGTACTTC. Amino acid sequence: CAISGSSGSQETQYF.

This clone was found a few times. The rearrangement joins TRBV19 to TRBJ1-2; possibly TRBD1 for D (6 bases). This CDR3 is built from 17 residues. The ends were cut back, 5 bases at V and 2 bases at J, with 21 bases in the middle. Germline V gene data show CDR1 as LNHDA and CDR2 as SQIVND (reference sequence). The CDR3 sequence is CASSPRDTFRPNYGYTF. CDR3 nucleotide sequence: TGTGCCAGTAGTCCCCGGGACACCTTCCGCCCGAACTATGGCTACACCTTC.

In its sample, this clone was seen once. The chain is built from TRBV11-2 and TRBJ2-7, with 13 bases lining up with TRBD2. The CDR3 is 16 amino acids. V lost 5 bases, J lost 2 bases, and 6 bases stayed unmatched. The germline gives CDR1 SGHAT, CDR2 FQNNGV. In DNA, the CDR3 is TGTGCCAGCAGCCGCCCACTAGCGGGGGGGACCTACGAGCAGTACTTC. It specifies CASSRPLAGGTYEQYF.

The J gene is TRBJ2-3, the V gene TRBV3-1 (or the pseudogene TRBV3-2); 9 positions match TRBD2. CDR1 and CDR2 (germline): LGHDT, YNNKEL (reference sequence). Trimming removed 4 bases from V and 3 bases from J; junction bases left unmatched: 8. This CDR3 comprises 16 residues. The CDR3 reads CASSPQVAGGTDTQYF. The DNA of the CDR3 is TGTGCCAGCAGCCCCCAAGTGGCGGGGGGGACAGATACGCAGTATTTT.

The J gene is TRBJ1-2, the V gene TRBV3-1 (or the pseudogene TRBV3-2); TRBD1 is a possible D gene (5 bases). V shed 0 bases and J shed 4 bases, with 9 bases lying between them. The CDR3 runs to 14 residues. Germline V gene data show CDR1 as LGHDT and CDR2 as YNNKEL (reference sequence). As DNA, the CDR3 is TGTGCCAGCAGCCAAGATACAGGCGGCTATGGCTACACCTTC. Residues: CASSQDTGGYGYTF.

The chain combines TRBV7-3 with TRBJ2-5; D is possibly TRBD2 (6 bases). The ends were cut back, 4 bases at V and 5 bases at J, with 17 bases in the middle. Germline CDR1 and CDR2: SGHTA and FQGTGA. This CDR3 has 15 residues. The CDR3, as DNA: TGTGCCAGCAGCTATGTTGGCGGGGTGGGTGAGACCCAGTACTTC. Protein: CASSYVGGVGETQYF.

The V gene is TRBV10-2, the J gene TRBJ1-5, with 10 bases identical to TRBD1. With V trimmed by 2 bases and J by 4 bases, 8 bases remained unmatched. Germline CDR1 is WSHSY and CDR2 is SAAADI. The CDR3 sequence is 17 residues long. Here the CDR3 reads CASSERKGQGRNQPQHF. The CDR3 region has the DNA TGCGCCAGCAGTGAGAGGAAGGGACAGGGGCGAAATCAGCCCCAGCATTTT.

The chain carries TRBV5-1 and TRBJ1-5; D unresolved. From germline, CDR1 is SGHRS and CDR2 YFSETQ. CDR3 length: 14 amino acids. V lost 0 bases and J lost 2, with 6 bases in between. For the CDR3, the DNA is TGCGCCAGCAGCTTGGGGGAGCGCAATCAGCCCCAGCATTTT. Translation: CASSLGERNQPQHF.

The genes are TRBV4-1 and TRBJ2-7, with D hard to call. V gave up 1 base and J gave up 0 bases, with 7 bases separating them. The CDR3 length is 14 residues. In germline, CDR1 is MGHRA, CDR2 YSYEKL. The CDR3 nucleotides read TGCGCCAGCAGCCAAGGGGCCAGCTCCTACGAGCAGTACTTC. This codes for CASSQGASSYEQYF.

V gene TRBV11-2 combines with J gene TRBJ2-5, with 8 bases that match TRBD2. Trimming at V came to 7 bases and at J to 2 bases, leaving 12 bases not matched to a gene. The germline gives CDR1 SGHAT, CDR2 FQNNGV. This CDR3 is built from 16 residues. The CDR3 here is CASTQDPAGAQETQYF. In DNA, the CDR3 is TGTGCCAGCACCCAAGATCCAGCGGGGGCGCAAGAGACCCAGTACTTC.

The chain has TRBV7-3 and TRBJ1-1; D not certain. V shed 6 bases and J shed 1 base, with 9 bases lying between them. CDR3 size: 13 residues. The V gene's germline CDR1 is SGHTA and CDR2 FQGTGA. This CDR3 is CASRSHTNTEAFF. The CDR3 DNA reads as TGTGCCAGCAGATCCCACACGAACACTGAAGCTTTCTTT.

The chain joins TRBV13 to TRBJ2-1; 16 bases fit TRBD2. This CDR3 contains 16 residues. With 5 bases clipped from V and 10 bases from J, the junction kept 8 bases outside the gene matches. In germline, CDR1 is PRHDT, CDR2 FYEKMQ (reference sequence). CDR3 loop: CASSAGTSGGAGEQFF. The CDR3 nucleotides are TGTGCCAGCAGCGCCGGGACTAGCGGGGGGGCTGGGGAGCAGTTCTTC.

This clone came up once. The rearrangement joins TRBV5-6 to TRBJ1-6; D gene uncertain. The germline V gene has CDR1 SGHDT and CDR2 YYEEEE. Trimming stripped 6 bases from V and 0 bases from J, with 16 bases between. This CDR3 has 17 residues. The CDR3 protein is CASTESTPSSYNSPLHF. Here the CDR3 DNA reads TGTGCCAGCACGGAGAGTACGCCGAGCTCCTATAATTCACCCCTCCACTTT.

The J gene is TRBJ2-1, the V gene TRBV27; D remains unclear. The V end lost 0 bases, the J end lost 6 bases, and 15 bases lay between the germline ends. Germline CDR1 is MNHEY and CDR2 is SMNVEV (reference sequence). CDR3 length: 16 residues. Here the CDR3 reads CASSLSTFYSGNEQFF. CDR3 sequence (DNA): TGTGCCAGCAGTTTATCAACCTTCTACAGTGGCAATGAGCAGTTCTTC.

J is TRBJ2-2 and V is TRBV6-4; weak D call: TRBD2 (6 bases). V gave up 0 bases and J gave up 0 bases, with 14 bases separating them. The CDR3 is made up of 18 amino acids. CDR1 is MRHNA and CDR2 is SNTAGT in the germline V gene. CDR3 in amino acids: CASSDSISGRANTGELFF. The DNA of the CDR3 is TGTGCCAGCAGTGACTCAATTAGCGGCAGGGCGAACACCGGGGAGCTGTTTTTT.